This T cell receptor (beta chain) was retrieved from a study of T cells in narcolepsy. TCRdb keeps only in-frame clones here, not all; method: immunoSEQ multiplex PCR. This table has under 25,000 clones, about four fifths appearing once. Concerning this clone itself: As yet, its antigen is unknown. The junction departs from the called germline gene at one end, perhaps through a read error.

Study findings and constraints: Reportedly, autoreactive clonotypes were serially detected in patients' blood but not controls'.

The germline V gene encodes CDR1 MDHEN and CDR2 SYDVKM. This CDR3 has 17 amino acids. The chain links TRBV28 to TRBJ2-3; 9 bases line up with TRBD1. The clonotype originates from a human donor with narcolepsy. What was sequenced was CD45RA- memory CD4+ T cells from PBMCs. CDR3 amino acids: CASCLKRGGQGYDTQYF. CDR3 bases: TGTGCCAGCTGTTTAAAGAGGGGGGGACAGGGTTACGATACGCAGTATTTT. Variable domain in full (rest from reference TRBV28 and TRBJ2-3): DVKVTQSSRYLVKRTGEKVFLECVQDMDHENMFWYRQDPGLGLRLIYFSYDVKMKEKGDIPEGYSVSREKKERFSLILESASTNQTSMYLCASCLKRGGQGYDTQYFGPGTRLTVL.